The 24 T cell receptor beta chains listed next were all sequenced from one sample in a study of immune cell composition in non-small cell lung cancer. The protocol was immunoSEQ multiplex PCR, while the TCRdb copy is restricted to in-frame clones and leaves out a portion. The sample records roughly 8,000 clones, roughly 62% being singletons. The specimen was lung tumor tissue. These receptors came from a human donor with non-small cell lung cancer.

CDR3 in amino acids: CASSYSGGFSGNTIYF. CDR3 DNA: TGTGCCAGCAGTTACTCAGGGGGATTCTCTGGAAACACCATATATTTT. The J gene is TRBJ1-3, the V gene TRBV6-5; tentative D call: TRBD1 (6 bases). V lost 0 bases, J lost 0 bases, and 9 bases lay in between. The CDR3 sequence is 16 residues long. Germline lookup yields CDR1 MNHEY and CDR2 SVGAGI.

This chain links TRBV28 with TRBJ2-5; tentatively, D is TRBD2 (5 bases). The CDR3 covers 14 residues. Germline V gene lookup returns CDR1 MDHEN and CDR2 SYDVKM. Trimming removed 6 bases from V and 1 base from J, with 12 bases in between. The CDR3 nucleotides are TGTGCCAGCAGGTCCACTAGGGTCCAAGAGACCCAGTACTTC. Protein sequence: CASRSTRVQETQYF.

The V call is TRBV27, the J call TRBJ2-7, with D possibly matching TRBD2 (7 bases). The CDR3 consists of 14 residues. V lost 0 bases and J lost 2, with 8 bases in between. Germline CDR1 is MNHEY and CDR2 is SMNVEV (reference sequence). CDR3 DNA: TGTGCCAGCAGTTTATCGGGGGGGCCCTACGAGCAGTACTTC. Amino acids: CASSLSGGPYEQYF.

The chain uses TRBV7-2 and TRBJ1-2; D gene ambiguous. The CDR3 runs 13 residues. The ends were cut back, 5 bases at V and 6 bases at J, with 13 bases in the middle. Germline CDR1 is SGHTA and CDR2 is FQGNSA. The chain's CDR3 is CASSPREAHGYTF. CDR3 DNA: TGTGCCAGCAGCCCTAGGGAGGCACATGGCTACACCTTC.

Only a few counts were recorded for this clone. V is TRBV28 and J is TRBJ2-7; D remains ambiguous. CDR3 length: 14 residues. Between the trimmed V and J ends, which lost 7 bases and 3 bases, there was a span of 16 bases. Germline V gene data show CDR1 as MDHEN and CDR2 as SYDVKM. CDR3: CASKPLRFSYEQYF. The CDR3 DNA reads as TGTGCCAGCAAACCACTAAGGTTCAGCTACGAGCAGTACTTC.

The CDR3 loop is CASNEISQVNTEAFF. The DNA for the CDR3 is TGTGCCAGCAATGAGATATCACAGGTAAACACTGAAGCTTTCTTT. The V gene is TRBV6-1, the J gene TRBJ1-1; D may be TRBD1 (5 bases). The germline CDR1 and CDR2 sequences are MNHNS and SASEGT. CDR3 size: 15 residues. Trimming took 7 bases from V and 2 from J, leaving 17 bases between them.

This clone was seen a few times. The junction differs from germline at one of its ends, possibly a read error. The J gene is TRBJ2-5, the V gene TRBV7-2; 10 bases are shared with TRBD2. This CDR3 is built from 13 residues. Germline V CDR1 and CDR2: SGHTA, FQGNSA. The CDR3 bases are TGTGCCAGCAGCGAATATAGCGGGAGGCCCGTCAACTTC. This translates into CASSEYSGRPVNF.

The V call is TRBV18, the J call TRBJ2-4; maybe TRBD2 (6 bases). The V gene lost 6 bases and the J gene lost 3 bases, with 9 bases spanning the gap. From germline, CDR1 is KGHSH and CDR2 LQKENI. CDR3 length equals 13 residues. The CDR3 DNA reads as TGTGCCAGCTCCCTGGAGGGCAAAAACATTCAGTACTTC. Translating gives CASSLEGKNIQYF. Drawing the rest from reference TRBV18 and TRBJ2-4, the complete variable domain is NAGVMQNPRHLVRRRGQEARLRCSPMKGHSHVYWYRQLPEEGLKFMVYLQKENIIDESGMPKERFSAEFPKEGPSILRIQQVVRGDSAAYFCASSLEGKNIQYFGAGTRLSVL.

The chain carries TRBV5-4 and TRBJ2-1; D remains ambiguous. CDR1 and CDR2 (germline): SGHNT, YYREEE (reference sequence). The CDR3 sequence is 13 residues long. V was cut by 1 base and J by 4 bases, with 6 bases left in between. The CDR3 loop is CASSLPNYNEQFF. Here the CDR3 DNA reads TGTGCCAGCAGCTTGCCCAATTACAATGAGCAGTTCTTC.

Points on this clone: One junction end does not reproduce the germline sequence, and a read error may be involved. The chain has TRBV30 and TRBJ2-3; the D gene is possibly TRBD1 (6 bases). CDR1 GTSNPN and CDR2 SVGIG come from the germline V gene (reference sequence). CDR3 length: 13 amino acids. The CDR3 loop is CAWTLQRGRGRGF. In DNA form, the CDR3 reads TGTGCCTGGACCCTCCAAAGGGGCAGGGGACGTGGTTTT.

The DNA for the CDR3 is TGTGCCAGCAGTGAGTCCCCTCGACTAGCAGATACGCAGTATTTT. It codes for CASSESPRLADTQYF. This chain uses TRBV6-4 with TRBJ2-3, with D possibly matching TRBD2 (6 bases). This CDR3 comprises 15 residues. The V gene's germline CDR1 is MRHNA and CDR2 SNTAGT. Trimming cost V 3 bases and J 4 bases, with 14 bases left between them.

The chain combines TRBV6-5 with TRBJ1-5; no firm D call. The CDR3 runs to 14 residues. V was cut by 4 bases and J by 6 bases, with 13 bases left in between. Germline V gives CDR1 MNHEY, CDR2 SVGAGI. The CDR3 protein is CASSLTVEGQPQHF. CDR3 DNA sequence: TGTGCCAGCAGTTTGACGGTGGAGGGTCAGCCCCAGCATTTT.

The CDR3 sequence: CASSVTSGRASRETQYF. CDR3 in DNA: TGTGCCAGCAGCGTGACTAGCGGGAGGGCCAGCAGGGAGACCCAGTACTTC. The rearrangement uses TRBV7-3 and TRBJ2-5; 14 bases agree with TRBD2. Looked up from germline, CDR1 is SGHTA and CDR2 is FQGTGA. The CDR3 spans 17 residues. Trimming at V came to 5 bases and at J to 5 bases, leaving 10 bases not matched to a gene.

This chain joins TRBV7-2 and TRBJ2-5, with 7 positions matching TRBD1. Germline V lookup: CDR1 SGHTA, CDR2 FQGNSA. This CDR3 comprises 15 residues. Germline trimming cut 2 bases from V and 5 bases from J; bases unmatched to any gene: 8. In nucleotides, the CDR3 is TGTGCCAGCAGCTTATTCCAGGGGGTAGGGGAGACCCAGTACTTC. Translation: CASSLFQGVGETQYF.

The chain carries TRBV5-5 and TRBJ2-3, with 15 bases aligning to TRBD2. Germline V gene sequence: CDR1 SGHKS, CDR2 YYEKEE (reference sequence). The junction had 9 bases not matched to a gene; V was cut back by 2 bases and J by 5 bases. The CDR3 sequence is 18 residues long. The CDR3 DNA sequence: TGTGCCAGCAGCTTTCGCCGTGGACTAGCGGGAGGGGAAGATACGCAGTATTTT. This translates into CASSFRRGLAGGEDTQYF.

V is TRBV9 and J is TRBJ2-2; a weak D match, TRBD1 (5 bases). The CDR3 has 15 residues. With 2 bases removed from V and 0 bases from J, the gap between germline ends came to 8 bases. The germline V gene encodes CDR1 SGDLS and CDR2 YYNGEE. CDR3 nucleotide sequence: TGTGCCAGCAGCGTTTGGGGCTCGAACACCGGGGAGCTGTTTTTT. Residues: CASSVWGSNTGELFF.

By sample fraction, this clone is medium-sized. The chain carries TRBV19 and TRBJ2-3, with 8 bases matching TRBD2. Germline CDR1 reads LNHDA; CDR2 reads SQIVND (reference sequence). With V trimmed by 5 bases and J by 5 bases, 6 bases remained unmatched. The CDR3 spans 14 residues. This chain's CDR3 is CASSPAGVEDTQYF. The CDR3 nucleotides are TGTGCCAGTAGTCCAGCGGGAGTGGAAGATACGCAGTATTTT.

The CDR3 loop is CASSQDNARDSLSPLHF. The CDR3 DNA is TGCGCCAGCAGCCAAGATAACGCCCGGGACAGTCTGTCACCCCTCCACTTT. The rearrangement uses TRBV4-1 and TRBJ1-6, with 7 nucleotides matching TRBD1. The length of the CDR3 is 17 residues. The J segment lost 10 bases and the V segment lost 0 bases, leaving 12 bases of the junction unmatched. Per germline, CDR1 MGHRA and CDR2 YSYEKL.

This clone was detected a few times. V and J are TRBV2 and TRBJ1-3; D not certain. V lost 5 bases to trimming and J lost 0 bases, with 5 bases between them. The CDR3 runs 13 residues. Germline V lookup: CDR1 SNHLY, CDR2 FYNNEI. DNA for the CDR3: TGTGCCAGCAGTCCGAGCTCTGGAAACACCATATATTTT. Amino acids: CASSPSSGNTIYF. Together with reference TRBV2 and TRBJ1-3, the CDR3 gives the full variable domain: EPEVTQTPSHQVTQMGQEVILRCVPISNHLYFYWYRQILGQKVEFLVSFYNNEISEKSEIFDDQFSVERPDGSNFTLKIRSTKLEDSAMYFCASSPSSGNTIYFGEGSWLTVV.

The chain has TRBV30 and TRBJ2-3; tentatively, D is TRBD2 (6 bases). Germline CDR1 and CDR2: GTSNPN and SVGIG (reference sequence). V was shortened by 2 bases and J by 3 bases, with 12 bases between the two germline ends. The CDR3 has 14 amino acids. The DNA of the CDR3 is TGTGCCTGGAGTCTCGGGGGACGGACAGATACGCAGTATTTT. It is translated as CAWSLGGRTDTQYF.

The rearrangement uses TRBV7-8 and TRBJ2-3; possible D gene TRBD2, 6 bases. V lost 0 bases and J lost 2, with 9 bases in between. The length of the CDR3 is 15 residues. Germline assignment: CDR1 SGHVS and CDR2 FQNEAQ. This CDR3 is CASSLAGEVTDTQYF. Here the CDR3 DNA reads TGTGCCAGCAGCTTAGCGGGGGAGGTCACAGATACGCAGTATTTT.

The rearrangement uses TRBV28 and TRBJ2-1; TRBD2 matches at 11 bases. CDR1 MDHEN and CDR2 SYDVKM come from the germline V gene. V lost 6 bases, J lost 3 bases, and 4 bases stayed unmatched. The CDR3 runs 15 residues. The CDR3 loop reads CASSPGTSGYNEQFF. In nucleotides, the CDR3 is TGTGCCAGCAGCCCCGGGACTAGCGGCTACAATGAGCAGTTCTTC.

The rearrangement joins TRBV7-2 to TRBJ2-1; perhaps TRBD2 as D (7 bases). The V gene lost 3 bases and the J gene lost 5 bases, with 17 bases spanning the gap. The CDR3 is made up of 16 amino acids. Germline V gene data show CDR1 as SGHTA and CDR2 as FQGNSA. The CDR3 reads CASSFSSGGPNNEQFF. CDR3 nucleotides: TGTGCCAGCAGCTTTAGCTCGGGGGGCCCCAACAATGAGCAGTTCTTC.

This clone was found a few times. The chain combines TRBV4-2 with TRBJ1-2; D remains unclear. CDR3 length equals 13 residues. V was pared by 4 bases and J by 6 bases, with 12 bases between. CDR1 and CDR2 from the germline V gene are LGHNA and YNFKEQ. The CDR3 DNA reads TGTGCCAGCAGCCGGGCAGGTGCAGATGGCTACACCTTC. Amino acid sequence: CASSRAGADGYTF.